This record concerns one T cell receptor beta chain sequence. The antigen is unknown. Germline V gene lookup returns CDR1 SGHTA and CDR2 FQGTGA. The CDR3 length is 14 residues. The ends were cut back, 2 bases at V and 9 bases at J, with 14 bases in the middle. Sequencing followed a ViraFEST assay step that expanded antigen-specific CD4+ T cells with viral peptide pools. Isolation of CD4+ T cells took place after around 10 days of culture. Documented for the person is a PCR-confirmed SARS-CoV-2 infection occurring between March and December 2020. Participants received two doses of either the BNT162b2 or mRNA-1273 vaccine. Libraries were prepared by immunoSEQ multiplex PCR; TCRdb keeps only in-frame clonotypes and omits some of them. The sample holds roughly 15,000 clones; 76% are singletons and the top ten take about 20%. The source of the sample is a study of vaccination effects on CD4 cells after COVID-19.

The starting material was CD4+ T cells from PBMCs cultured with SARS-CoV-2 spike peptides, obtained after COVID-19 vaccination. The V gene is TRBV7-3, the J gene TRBJ2-1, with D uncertain. The source of this sequence is a human donor who had a prior SARS-CoV-2 infection. CDR3 in DNA: TGTGCCAGCAGCTTATACCACAGCTTCGGTGAGCAGTTCTTC. It yields the protein CASSLYHSFGEQFF. Based on the CDR3 plus reference TRBV7-3 and TRBJ2-1, the full variable domain is GAGVSQTPSNKVTEKGKYVELRCDPISGHTALYWYRQSLGQGPEFLIYFQGTGAADDSGLPNDRFFAVRPEGSVSTLKIQRTERGDSAVYLCASSLYHSFGEQFFGPGTRLTVL.